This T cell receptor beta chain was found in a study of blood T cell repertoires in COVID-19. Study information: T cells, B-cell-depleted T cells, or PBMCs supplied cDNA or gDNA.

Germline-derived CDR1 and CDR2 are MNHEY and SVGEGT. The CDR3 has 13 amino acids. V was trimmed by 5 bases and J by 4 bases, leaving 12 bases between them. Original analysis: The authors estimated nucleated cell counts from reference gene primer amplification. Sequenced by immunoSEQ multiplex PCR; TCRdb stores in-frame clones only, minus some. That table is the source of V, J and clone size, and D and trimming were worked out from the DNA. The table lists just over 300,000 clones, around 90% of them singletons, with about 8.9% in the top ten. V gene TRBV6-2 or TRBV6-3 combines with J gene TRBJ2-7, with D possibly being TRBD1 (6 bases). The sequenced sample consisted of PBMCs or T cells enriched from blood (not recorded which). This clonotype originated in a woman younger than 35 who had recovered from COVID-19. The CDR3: CASSRYREYEQYF. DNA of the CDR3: TGTGCCAGCAGTCGGTACAGGGAATACGAGCAGTACTTC.